What follows is one T cell receptor (beta chain) and its context. These data come from a study of blood T cell repertoires in COVID-19. The overall study: COVID-19 samples collected from the United States, Italy and Spain covered acute and convalescent phases. Sources were T cells, B-cell-depleted T cells, or PBMCs; the material itself was cDNA or gDNA.

In the authors' workflow: Estimates of nucleated cell counts were drawn from the amplification of reference gene primers. Here immunoSEQ multiplex PCR was the method, and the copy in TCRdb shows in-frame clones only, minus some. The D gene and trimming were derived from the DNA, and the V and J assignments and clone size from that table. The data show 150,000 to 200,000 clones, roughly 76% seen once. This CDR3 region has 14 residues. Germline V gene sequence: CDR1 MNHEY, CDR2 SMNVEV (reference sequence). Trimming removed 6 bases at V and 5 bases at J, with 11 bases between. Sequencing was done on a sample of peripheral blood. This sequence originates from a woman older than 75 with COVID-19, enrolled during active disease. V is TRBV27 and J is TRBJ1-6, with TRBD1 as a possible D gene (6 bases). The CDR3 loop reads CASRQGLDNSPLHF. The CDR3 DNA sequence: TGTGCCAGCAGGCAGGGGTTGGATAATTCACCCCTCCACTTT.